The clone carrying this T cell receptor beta chain was observed once. All enrollees were roughly 18 to 89 years old and from some 24 US areas. Participants' reported clinical history set cohort assignment. The ends lost 3 bases at V and 1 base at J; junction bases unmatched: 6. Looked up from germline, CDR1 is SGHVS and CDR2 is FNYEAQ. The CDR3 totals 16 residues. Original data processing: Amplification from reference gene primers served as the basis for estimated nucleated cell counts. The assay was immunoSEQ multiplex PCR, and TCRdb's table has in-frame clones only and misses some. The V and J calls and the clone size are those of that table, but D and trimming were determined from the DNA. The data hold about 380,000 clones, with less than 90% observed a single time. This record comes from a study of blood T cell repertoires in COVID-19. As for the study in general: Spain, Italy and the United States supplied samples that represented acute and convalescent COVID-19.

Sequences were obtained from PBMCs or T cells enriched from blood (not recorded which). This receptor was obtained from a woman in her 30s who had recovered from COVID-19. The chain joins TRBV7-6 to TRBJ2-7; 10 bases are shared with TRBD2. The DNA of the CDR3 is TGTGCCAGCAGCTTTAAACTAGCGGGAACGTCCTACGAGCAGTACTTC. This gives the protein CASSFKLAGTSYEQYF.